This T cell receptor beta chain appears in the sequencing data of a study of STAT3 mutations in large granular lymphocyte leukemia. General observations from the study: At least one immunodominant TCR beta clonotype appeared in every T-cell large granular lymphocyte leukemia patient.

CDR1 and CDR2 (germline): MDHEN, SYDVKM. V was shortened by 5 bases and J by 0 bases, with 11 bases between the two germline ends. The CDR3 runs 15 residues. By share of the sample, this clone is medium-sized. Its antigen is not known. Generated by immunoSEQ multiplex PCR, the TCRdb table keeps only in-frame clones and is missing some. The sample shows about 34,000 clones, more than 75% of them seen only once. Sequenced input: peripheral blood mononuclear cells. The chain is built from TRBV28 and TRBJ1-5; D possibly corresponds to TRBD1 (5 bases). The sequence derives from a man between 60 and 75 years old with T-cell large granular lymphocyte leukemia. Some clones in this sample may be carry-over from other donors' samples. CDR3 region: CASSLGAYSNQPQHF. CDR3 in DNA: TGTGCCAGCAGTCTAGGGGCTTATAGCAATCAGCCCCAGCATTTT.